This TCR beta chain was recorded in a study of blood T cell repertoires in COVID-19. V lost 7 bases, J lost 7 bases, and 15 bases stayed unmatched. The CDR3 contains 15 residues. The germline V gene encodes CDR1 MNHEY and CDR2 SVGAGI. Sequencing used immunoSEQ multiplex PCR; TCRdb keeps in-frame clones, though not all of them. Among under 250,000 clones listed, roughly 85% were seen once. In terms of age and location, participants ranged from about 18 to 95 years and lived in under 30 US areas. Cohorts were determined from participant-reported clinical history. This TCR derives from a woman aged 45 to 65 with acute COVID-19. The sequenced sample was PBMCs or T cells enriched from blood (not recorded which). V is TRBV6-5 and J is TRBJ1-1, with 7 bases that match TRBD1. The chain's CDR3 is CASTQDREASGEAFF. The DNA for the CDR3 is TGTGCCAGCACCCAAGACAGGGAGGCATCCGGTGAAGCTTTCTTT.